This TCR beta chain was identified during a study of cytomegalovirus exposure and HLA in healthy donors. Turning to the study itself: The same platform was used for the 110 or so validation repertoires and the roughly 640 first-cohort repertoires, a later analysis reported. Overall study results and limits: The authors enumerated under 200 TCR beta chains as linked to cytomegalovirus. Researchers reported that a few CMV-associated chains were confirmed in vitro as CMV antigen-specific. High specificity and sensitivity for cytomegalovirus status were reported for the classifier.

Germline CDR1 reads SGHTA; CDR2 reads FQGNSA. V lost 0 bases, J lost 0 bases, and 4 bases lay in between. The CDR3 loop spans 14 amino acids. The table lists this clone with a count of one. Its cognate antigen is unknown. Measured with immunoSEQ multiplex PCR; TCRdb has only the in-frame clones, and not every one. The sample yields more than 140,000 clones, about 89% seen once. This receptor was taken from a woman aged 18-29 years in good health and CMV-seropositive. Source material: PBMCs. The chain couples TRBV7-2 to TRBJ2-3; no definite D call. The CDR3 here is CASSLASSTDTQYF. The CDR3 nucleotides read TGTGCCAGCAGCTTAGCTAGCAGCACAGATACGCAGTATTTT.